This T cell receptor beta chain was profiled in a study of blood T cell repertoires in COVID-19. Study background: The United States, Italy and Spain supplied acute and convalescent COVID-19 samples.

Per the original methods: Estimation of nucleated cell counts relied on the amplification of reference gene primers. Using immunoSEQ multiplex PCR, the repertoire was profiled, and TCRdb retains in-frame clones only, with some absent. The V and J calls and clone size come from that table; D and trimming were worked out from the DNA. The repertoire includes 99,000 or so clones, 90% to 95% of them detected once, and approximately 5.5% sits in the top ten. The germline V gene has CDR1 SGDLS and CDR2 YYNGEE. The CDR3 is made up of 15 amino acids. The trim removed 4 bases at V and 3 bases at J, leaving 3 bases unmatched.

The source of this sequence is a human donor in a cohort sampled during active COVID-19. The specimen was peripheral blood. The chain carries TRBV9 and TRBJ2-1, with 11 bases fitting TRBD2. The CDR3 DNA reads as TGTGCCAGCAGCCAGACTAGCGGGGACTACAATGAGCAGTTCTTC. Protein product: CASSQTSGDYNEQFF.